Listed below are T cell receptor beta chains from one sample, sequenced in a study of regulatory T cells in long-lasting Graves disease. TCRdb reprocessed the multiplex PCR reads via MiXCR and lists one record per CDR3 protein. The sample holds approximately 350,000 distinct CDR3 sequences; approximately 25% are singletons and the top ten take approximately 28%. The starting material was peripheral blood mononuclear cells (PBMCs), obtained when the disease was refractory, from a patient treated with antithyroid drugs. These receptors all stem from a woman between 40 and 55 years old with Graves disease. The CDR3 runs from the conserved cysteine through the conserved F or W. D genes are given only for firm matches. Size is stated for part of the rows, as once, few or many counts, or as a class when the clone is expanded.

cdr3_nt: TGTGCCAGCAGACGGACTAGCGGGAGTGGATACGAGCAGTACTTC
cdr3_aa: CASRRTSGSGYEQYF
cdr3_length: 15
clone_size: .
v_call: TRBV28
j_call: TRBJ2-7
d_call: TRBD2

cdr3_nt: TGTGCCAGCAGTCCCCAGGGGTTGGAGACCCAGTACTTC
cdr3_aa: CASSPQGLETQYF
cdr3_length: 13
clone_size: few
v_call: TRBV6-1
j_call: TRBJ2-5
d_call: .

cdr3_nt: TGTGCCAGCAGCACCCTTGGGGCTGAAGCTTTCTTT
cdr3_aa: CASSTLGAEAFF
cdr3_length: 12
clone_size: .
v_call: TRBV7-8
j_call: TRBJ1-1
d_call: .

cdr3_nt: TGTGCCAGCATTAGCTACTGGGGCACAGATACGCAGTATTTT
cdr3_aa: CASISYWGTDTQYF
cdr3_length: 14
clone_size: .
v_call: TRBV6-1
j_call: TRBJ2-3
d_call: .

cdr3_nt: TGCAGTGTTGCCGGACAGGGCGCGTCCGAGCAGTACTTC
cdr3_aa: CSVAGQGASEQYF
cdr3_length: 13
clone_size: few
v_call: TRBV29-1
j_call: TRBJ2-7
d_call: TRBD1

cdr3_nt: TGTGCCACCCCGGGTGCGCCTGGGACGGACGAGCAGTACTTC
cdr3_aa: CATPGAPGTDEQYF
cdr3_length: 14
clone_size: few
v_call: TRBV28
j_call: TRBJ2-7
d_call: .

cdr3_nt: TGTGCCAGCAGTTTGGACAGGATCGGATCCTACGAGCAGTACTTC
cdr3_aa: CASSLDRIGSYEQYF
cdr3_length: 15
clone_size: many
v_call: TRBV28
j_call: TRBJ2-7
d_call: TRBD1

cdr3_nt: TGTGCCAGCGGAGGGCCTTGGGAGCAGTACTTC
cdr3_aa: CASGGPWEQYF
cdr3_length: 11
clone_size: .
v_call: TRBV6-1
j_call: TRBJ2-7
d_call: .

cdr3_nt: TGTGCCAGCAGTTCCCGGACAGACTTTAGCAATCAGCCCCAGCATTTT
cdr3_aa: CASSSRTDFSNQPQHF
cdr3_length: 16
clone_size: many
v_call: TRBV12-3/TRBV12-4
j_call: TRBJ1-5
d_call: .

cdr3_nt: TGTGCCAGCAGCCTTTGGACTAGCGGGAGTAGTAATGAGCAGTTCTTC
cdr3_aa: CASSLWTSGSSNEQFF
cdr3_length: 16
clone_size: few
v_call: TRBV7-9
j_call: TRBJ2-1
d_call: TRBD2

cdr3_nt: TGTGCCAGCAGCAGGCAGGGGTCGGGCGAAAAACTGTTTTTT
cdr3_aa: CASSRQGSGEKLFF
cdr3_length: 14
clone_size: .
v_call: TRBV6-1
j_call: TRBJ1-4
d_call: .

cdr3_nt: TGTGCCAGCAGTAAGGAGCATGGCTACACCTTC
cdr3_aa: CASSKEHGYTF
cdr3_length: 11
clone_size: many
v_call: TRBV28
j_call: TRBJ1-2
d_call: .

cdr3_nt: TGTGCCAGCAGTTTACGCTGGGACAGCCTCCTAAAACCAGATACGCAGTATTTT
cdr3_aa: CASSLRWDSLLKPDTQYF
cdr3_length: 18
clone_size: many
v_call: TRBV12-3/TRBV12-4
j_call: TRBJ2-3
d_call: TRBD1

cdr3_nt: TGTGCCAGTGGTCAGGGGGCGGCCTACGAGCAGTACTTC
cdr3_aa: CASGQGAAYEQYF
cdr3_length: 13
clone_size: .
v_call: TRBV19
j_call: TRBJ2-7
d_call: TRBD1

cdr3_nt: TGTGCCAGCGCGTTAGGAAACACCGGGGAGCTGTTTTTT
cdr3_aa: CASALGNTGELFF
cdr3_length: 13
clone_size: many
v_call: TRBV2
j_call: TRBJ2-2
d_call: .

cdr3_nt: TGTGCCAGCAGCTCGGACGGCCGGTTGGTTCCAGATACGCAGTATTTT
cdr3_aa: CASSSDGRLVPDTQYF
cdr3_length: 16
clone_size: .
v_call: TRBV11-2
j_call: TRBJ2-3
d_call: .

cdr3_nt: TGTGCCAGCAGCCGTAAACAGGGGGCGTCAGGAAAACTGTTTTTT
cdr3_aa: CASSRKQGASGKLFF
cdr3_length: 15
clone_size: .
v_call: TRBV14
j_call: TRBJ1-4
d_call: TRBD1

cdr3_nt: TGTGCCAGCAGGGGGGATGGAGGGGGCACTGAAGCTTTCTTT
cdr3_aa: CASRGDGGGTEAFF
cdr3_length: 14
clone_size: many
v_call: TRBV2
j_call: TRBJ1-1
d_call: .

cdr3_nt: TGTGCCAGCAGTTTAGGCAGGGGGCATGAAAAACTGTTTTTT
cdr3_aa: CASSLGRGHEKLFF
cdr3_length: 14
clone_size: many
v_call: TRBV28
j_call: TRBJ1-4
d_call: TRBD1

cdr3_nt: TGTGCCAGCAGCTCATCACCGGGACAGGGTAACGAGCAGTACTTC
cdr3_aa: CASSSSPGQGNEQYF
cdr3_length: 15
clone_size: few
v_call: TRBV6-1
j_call: TRBJ2-7
d_call: TRBD1

cdr3_nt: TGTGCCAGCAGTAAAGGACGGGCCGGCTATGGCTACACCTTC
cdr3_aa: CASSKGRAGYGYTF
cdr3_length: 14
clone_size: .
v_call: TRBV5-6
j_call: TRBJ1-2
d_call: .

cdr3_nt: TGTGCCAGCAGCTTAGCAGTGGGTACTGGGGCCAACGTCCTGACTTTC
cdr3_aa: CASSLAVGTGANVLTF
cdr3_length: 16
clone_size: few
v_call: TRBV7-9
j_call: TRBJ2-6
d_call: .

cdr3_nt: TGTGCCAGCAGTTTAGCAGGGGGAGCCAAAAACATTCAGTACTTC
cdr3_aa: CASSLAGGAKNIQYF
cdr3_length: 15
clone_size: many
v_call: TRBV27
j_call: TRBJ2-4
d_call: TRBD1

cdr3_nt: TGTGCCAGCAGTCCCATAGGGCGTAGCAATCAGCCTCAGCATTTT
cdr3_aa: CASSPIGRSNQPQHF
cdr3_length: 15
clone_size: once
v_call: TRBV6-1
j_call: TRBJ1-5
d_call: .

cdr3_nt: TGTGCCAGCAGCTCCGGGACAGGGAGGGAAAAACTGTTTTTT
cdr3_aa: CASSSGTGREKLFF
cdr3_length: 14
clone_size: many
v_call: TRBV28
j_call: TRBJ1-4
d_call: TRBD1

cdr3_nt: TGTGCCAGCAGTCCGACTAAATTCCCGGGCGGCAATCAGCCCCAGCATTTT
cdr3_aa: CASSPTKFPGGNQPQHF
cdr3_length: 17
clone_size: many
v_call: TRBV12-3/TRBV12-4
j_call: TRBJ1-5
d_call: .

cdr3_nt: TGTGCCAGCATTGACAGAGGAAATTATGGCTACACCTTC
cdr3_aa: CASIDRGNYGYTF
cdr3_length: 13
clone_size: many
v_call: TRBV6-1
j_call: TRBJ1-2
d_call: .

cdr3_nt: TGTGCCTGGAGTGTAGGAGGTAGGTCCTACGAGCAGTACTTC
cdr3_aa: CAWSVGGRSYEQYF
cdr3_length: 14
clone_size: .
v_call: TRBV30
j_call: TRBJ2-7
d_call: .

cdr3_nt: TGTGCCAGCAGCTTAGTTATCCCGACAACTAATGAAAAACTGTTTTTT
cdr3_aa: CASSLVIPTTNEKLFF
cdr3_length: 16
clone_size: .
v_call: TRBV7-9
j_call: TRBJ1-4
d_call: .

cdr3_nt: TGTGCCAGCCCTCGGACTGGCCGGCATGAGCAGTTCTTC
cdr3_aa: CASPRTGRHEQFF
cdr3_length: 13
clone_size: .
v_call: TRBV7-2
j_call: TRBJ2-1
d_call: .

cdr3_nt: TGTGCCAGCAGTGCGTCTGGGCCGAATCAGCCCCAGCATTTT
cdr3_aa: CASSASGPNQPQHF
cdr3_length: 14
clone_size: many
v_call: TRBV2
j_call: TRBJ1-5
d_call: .

cdr3_nt: TGTGCCAGCAGTTTAGGGTCTTCGGGGCCCCAGCATTTT
cdr3_aa: CASSLGSSGPQHF
cdr3_length: 13
clone_size: many
v_call: TRBV12-3/TRBV12-4
j_call: TRBJ1-5
d_call: .

cdr3_nt: TGTGCCAGCAGCTTAGTTATTCTGGGAAGACAGTTGCCCTACGAGCAGTACTTC
cdr3_aa: CASSLVILGRQLPYEQYF
cdr3_length: 18
clone_size: .
v_call: TRBV7-9
j_call: TRBJ2-7
d_call: .

cdr3_nt: TGTGCCAGCAGCTTCCCGCCTAAAACTAGGGTAGAGACCCAGTACTTC
cdr3_aa: CASSFPPKTRVETQYF
cdr3_length: 16
clone_size: .
v_call: TRBV7-8
j_call: TRBJ2-5
d_call: .

cdr3_nt: TGTGCCAGCAGTTTCGGACTAGCGGGCACGAACACCGGGGAGCTGTTTTTT
cdr3_aa: CASSFGLAGTNTGELFF
cdr3_length: 17
clone_size: many
v_call: TRBV28
j_call: TRBJ2-2
d_call: TRBD2

cdr3_nt: TGTGCCAGCTATAAGGTCGAGCAGTACTTC
cdr3_aa: CASYKVEQYF
cdr3_length: 10
clone_size: many
v_call: TRBV6-1
j_call: TRBJ2-7
d_call: .